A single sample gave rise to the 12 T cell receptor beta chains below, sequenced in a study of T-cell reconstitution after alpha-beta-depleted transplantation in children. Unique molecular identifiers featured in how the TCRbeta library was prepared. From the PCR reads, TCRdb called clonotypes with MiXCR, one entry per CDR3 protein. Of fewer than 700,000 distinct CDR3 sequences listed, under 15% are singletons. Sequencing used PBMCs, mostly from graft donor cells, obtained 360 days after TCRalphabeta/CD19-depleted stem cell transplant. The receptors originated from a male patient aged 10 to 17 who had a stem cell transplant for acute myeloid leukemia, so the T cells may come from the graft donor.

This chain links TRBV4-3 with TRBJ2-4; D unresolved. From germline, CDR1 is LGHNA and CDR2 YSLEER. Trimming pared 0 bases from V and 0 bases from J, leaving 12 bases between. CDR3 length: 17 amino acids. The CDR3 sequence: CASSQERILLAKNIQYF. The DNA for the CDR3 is TGCGCCAGCAGCCAAGAAAGGATCCTTCTAGCCAAAAACATTCAGTACTTC.

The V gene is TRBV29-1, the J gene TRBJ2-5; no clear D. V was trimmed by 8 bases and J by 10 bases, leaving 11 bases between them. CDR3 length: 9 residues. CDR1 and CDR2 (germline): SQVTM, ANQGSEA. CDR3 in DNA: TGCAGCACCGACCGGAGCCAGTACTTC. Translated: CSTDRSQYF.

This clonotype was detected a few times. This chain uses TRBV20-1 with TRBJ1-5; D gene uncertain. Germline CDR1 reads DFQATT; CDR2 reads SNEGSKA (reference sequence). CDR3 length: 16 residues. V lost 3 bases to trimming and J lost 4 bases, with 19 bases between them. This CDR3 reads CSASLSVRPLNQPQHF. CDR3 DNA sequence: TGCAGTGCTAGTCTGTCAGTACGGCCCTTAAATCAGCCCCAGCATTTT.

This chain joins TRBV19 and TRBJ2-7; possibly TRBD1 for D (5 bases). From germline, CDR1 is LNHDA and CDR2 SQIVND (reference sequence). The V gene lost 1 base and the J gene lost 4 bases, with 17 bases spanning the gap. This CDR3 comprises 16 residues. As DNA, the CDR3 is TGTGCCAGTAGTATAGCGAAGACAGAAATAGTTTACGAGCAGTACTTC. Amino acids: CASSIAKTEIVYEQYF.

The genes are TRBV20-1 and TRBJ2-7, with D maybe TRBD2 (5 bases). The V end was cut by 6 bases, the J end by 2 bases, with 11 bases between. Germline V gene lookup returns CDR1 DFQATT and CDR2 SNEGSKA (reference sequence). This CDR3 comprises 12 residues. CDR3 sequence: CSAQGGPYEQYF. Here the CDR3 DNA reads TGCAGTGCCCAAGGAGGCCCCTACGAGCAGTACTTC.

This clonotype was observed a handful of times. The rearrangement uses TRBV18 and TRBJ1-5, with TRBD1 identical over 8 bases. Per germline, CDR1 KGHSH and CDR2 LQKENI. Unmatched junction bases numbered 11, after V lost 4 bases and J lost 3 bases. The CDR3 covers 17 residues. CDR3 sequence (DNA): TGTGCCAGCTCACGCACTGGGACAGGCGACACCAATCAGCCCCAGCATTTT. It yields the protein CASSRTGTGDTNQPQHF.

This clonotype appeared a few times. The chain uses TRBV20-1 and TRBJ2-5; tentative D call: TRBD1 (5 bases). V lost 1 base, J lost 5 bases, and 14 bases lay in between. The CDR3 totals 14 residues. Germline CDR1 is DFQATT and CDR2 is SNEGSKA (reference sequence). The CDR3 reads CSARVPLRGETQYF. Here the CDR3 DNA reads TGCAGTGCTAGAGTCCCTCTTAGGGGCGAGACCCAGTACTTC.

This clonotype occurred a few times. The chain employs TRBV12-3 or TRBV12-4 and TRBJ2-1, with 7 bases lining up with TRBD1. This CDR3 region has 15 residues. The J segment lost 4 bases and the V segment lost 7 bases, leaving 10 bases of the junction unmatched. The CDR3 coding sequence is TGTGCCAGCACGCTGGGACAGTGGGTTTACAATGAGCAGTTCTTC. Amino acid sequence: CASTLGQWVYNEQFF.

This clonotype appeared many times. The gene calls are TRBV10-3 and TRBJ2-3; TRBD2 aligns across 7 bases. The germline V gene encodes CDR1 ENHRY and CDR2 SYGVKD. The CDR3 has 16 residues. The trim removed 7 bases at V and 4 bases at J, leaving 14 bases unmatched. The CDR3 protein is CAIKAGRAGAADTQYF. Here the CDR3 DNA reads TGTGCCATCAAGGCCGGACGGGCGGGAGCGGCAGATACGCAGTATTTT.

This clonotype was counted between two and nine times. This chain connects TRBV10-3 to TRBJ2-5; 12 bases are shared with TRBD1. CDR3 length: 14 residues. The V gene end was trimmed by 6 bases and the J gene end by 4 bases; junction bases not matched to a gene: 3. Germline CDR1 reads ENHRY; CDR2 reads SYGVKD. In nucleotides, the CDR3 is TGTGCCATCAGCTGGGACAGGGGGCGAGAGACCCAGTACTTC. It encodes CAISWDRGRETQYF.

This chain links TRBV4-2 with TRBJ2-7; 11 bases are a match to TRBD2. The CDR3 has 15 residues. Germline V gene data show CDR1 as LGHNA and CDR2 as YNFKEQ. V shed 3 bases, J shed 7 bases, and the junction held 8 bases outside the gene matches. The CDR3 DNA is TGTGCCAGCAGCCATATGACTAGCGGGATAGGAGAGCAGTACTTC. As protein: CASSHMTSGIGEQYF.

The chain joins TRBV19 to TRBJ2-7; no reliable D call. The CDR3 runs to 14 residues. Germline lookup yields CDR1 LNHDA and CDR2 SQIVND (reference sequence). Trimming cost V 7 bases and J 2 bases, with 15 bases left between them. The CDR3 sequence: CASTGLRIPYEQYF. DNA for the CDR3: TGTGCCAGTACCGGGTTACGGATCCCCTACGAGCAGTACTTC.